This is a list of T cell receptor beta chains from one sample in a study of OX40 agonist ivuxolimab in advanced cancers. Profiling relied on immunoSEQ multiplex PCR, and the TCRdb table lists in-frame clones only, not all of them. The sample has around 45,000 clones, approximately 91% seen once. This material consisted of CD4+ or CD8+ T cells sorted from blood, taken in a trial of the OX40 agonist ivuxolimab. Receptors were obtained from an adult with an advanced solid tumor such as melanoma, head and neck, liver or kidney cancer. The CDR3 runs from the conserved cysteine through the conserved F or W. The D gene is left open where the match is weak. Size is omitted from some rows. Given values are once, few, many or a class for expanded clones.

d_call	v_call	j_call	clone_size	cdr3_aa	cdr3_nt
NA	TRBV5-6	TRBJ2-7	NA	CASSLGAAYEQYF	TGTGCCAGCAGCTTGGGCGCCGCTTACGAGCAGTACTTC
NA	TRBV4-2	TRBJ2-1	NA	CASSQLTGRAYNEQFF	TGTGCCAGCAGCCAACTCACAGGGAGGGCCTACAATGAGCAGTTCTTC
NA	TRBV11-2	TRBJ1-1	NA	CASSRTGYTEAFF	TGTGCCAGCAGCCGTACAGGGTACACTGAAGCTTTCTTT
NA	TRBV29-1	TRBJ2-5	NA	CSGGASETQYF	TGCAGCGGGGGGGCCTCAGAGACCCAGTACTTC
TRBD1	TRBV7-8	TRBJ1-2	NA	CASSPPGQGAYGYTF	TGTGCCAGCAGCCCTCCGGGACAGGGGGCCTATGGCTACACCTTC
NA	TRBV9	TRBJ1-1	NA	CASSLGGEVTEAFF	TGTGCCAGCAGCCTTGGGGGTGAGGTCACTGAAGCTTTCTTT
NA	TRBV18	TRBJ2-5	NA	CASSPGRALRGETQYF	TGTGCCAGCTCACCCGGAAGGGCCCTGCGAGGGGAGACCCAGTACTTC
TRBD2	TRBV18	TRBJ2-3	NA	CASSPGGEDTQYF	TGTGCCAGCTCACCAGGGGGGGAAGATACGCAGTATTTT
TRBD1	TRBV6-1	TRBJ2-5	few	CASSLTTGMETQYF	TGTGCCAGCAGTCTTACGACAGGGATGGAGACCCAGTACTTC
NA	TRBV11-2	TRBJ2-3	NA	CASSLDFSVSDTQYF	TGTGCCAGCAGCTTAGATTTCAGTGTTTCAGATACGCAGTATTTT
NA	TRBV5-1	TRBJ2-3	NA	CASSLELSTDTQYF	TGCGCCAGCAGCTTGGAGCTGTCCACAGATACGCAGTATTTT
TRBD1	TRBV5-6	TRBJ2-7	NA	CASSLTGAAYEQYF	TGTGCCAGCAGCCTTACAGGGGCCGCCTACGAGCAGTACTTC
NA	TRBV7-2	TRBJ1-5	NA	CASSLRGAGGLQPQHF	TGTGCCAGCAGCCTCCGAGGGGCGGGGGGGCTTCAGCCCCAGCATTTT